These 10 T cell receptor beta chains were sequenced from one sample in a study of blood T cell repertoires in COVID-19 (dated by TCRdb to 2020 to 2022). Libraries were prepared through the immunoSEQ multiplex PCR assay. TCRdb re-hosts the immuneACCESS table, in-frame sequences only. Its copies lack some clones; in the studies checked, an unresolved V gene accounts for under half of them, and the cause for the rest is not known. Across this sample there are under 150,000 clones, with around three quarters seen only once. Approximately 3.9% of the sample goes to the ten largest clones. Sequencing was performed on peripheral blood. These TCRs come from a woman of 80 years or more with acute or convalescent COVID-19.

The gene calls are TRBV28 and TRBJ1-2; the match to TRBD1 covers 9 bases. Germline V lookup: CDR1 MDHEN, CDR2 SYDVKM. The CDR3 consists of 16 residues. J lost 6 bases, V lost 6 bases, and 14 bases had no gene match. CDR3 loop: CASRTNTGGNIHGYTF. CDR3 in DNA: TGTGCCAGCAGGACCAATACAGGGGGCAACATCCATGGCTACACCTTC.

The gene calls are TRBV6-5 and TRBJ1-6, with 8 bases matching TRBD1. The CDR3 is 14 residues long. Germline trimming cut 6 bases from V and 8 bases from J; bases unmatched to any gene: 6. CDR1 and CDR2 from the germline V gene are MNHEY and SVGAGI. CDR3 loop: CASRETGADSPLHF. As DNA, the CDR3 is TGTGCCAGCAGGGAGACAGGGGCCGATTCACCCCTCCACTTT.

V is TRBV2 and J is TRBJ2-1; 12 bases agree with TRBD2. Trimming at V came to 2 bases and at J to 6 bases, leaving 8 bases not matched to a gene. Germline loops: CDR1 SNHLY, CDR2 FYNNEI. The length of the CDR3 is 17 residues. The CDR3 DNA reads as TGTGCCAGCAGTGAAACGGCTAGCGGGGGGGCTGTCAATGAGCAGTTCTTC. It specifies CASSETASGGAVNEQFF.

The chain uses TRBV3-1 (or the pseudogene TRBV3-2) and TRBJ2-1; a possible D gene is TRBD2 (5 bases). V lost 4 bases, J lost 0 bases, and 10 bases lay in between. CDR3 length: 15 residues. Germline assignment: CDR1 LGHDT and CDR2 YNNKEL (reference sequence). The CDR3 spells CASSLSRDSYNEQFF. The CDR3 DNA reads TGTGCCAGCAGCCTCTCCCGGGACTCCTACAATGAGCAGTTCTTC.

This chain connects TRBV25-1 to TRBJ1-2; no reliable D call. This CDR3 spans 13 amino acids. Germline CDR1 reads MGHDK; CDR2 reads SYGVNS. Trimming stripped 0 bases from V and 5 bases from J, with 7 bases between. The CDR3 loop is CASSEYRGYGYTF. The CDR3 DNA follows: TGTGCCAGCAGTGAATATAGAGGGTATGGCTACACCTTC.

This clone came up a few times. This rearrangement joins TRBV19 to TRBJ1-5; D gene uncertain. CDR1 and CDR2 (germline): LNHDA, SQIVND (reference sequence). This CDR3 has 16 residues. Trimming cost V 10 bases and J 1 base, with 20 bases left between them. The CDR3 loop is CATAVGGVASNQPQHF. The DNA of the CDR3 is TGTGCCACCGCGGTTGGTGGAGTAGCCAGCAATCAGCCCCAGCATTTT.

The chain uses TRBV7-9 and TRBJ2-7, with D unresolved. This CDR3 has 12 amino acids. CDR1 is SEHNR and CDR2 is FQNEAQ in the germline V gene (reference sequence). V lost 3 bases and J 6 bases, leaving 9 bases between the germline ends. CDR3 nucleotides: TGTGCCAGCAGCTTGGCTACGGGCGAGCAGTACTTC. Residues: CASSLATGEQYF.

The rearrangement links TRBV5-6 to TRBJ2-5; 12 bases line up with TRBD2. The V gene end was trimmed by 4 bases and the J gene end by 5 bases; junction bases not matched to a gene: 3. The CDR3 runs to 14 residues. Germline CDR1 SGHDT, CDR2 YYEEEE. The CDR3 coding sequence is TGTGCCAGCAGCCAGACTAGCGGGAGTGAGACCCAGTACTTC. It encodes CASSQTSGSETQYF.

This clone was seen more than once but under ten times. The chain is built from TRBV7-2 and TRBJ1-1, with D uncertain. CDR1 and CDR2 (germline): SGHTA, FQGNSA. The CDR3 spans 13 residues. V lost 8 bases, J lost 0 bases, and 10 bases lay in between. The CDR3 bases are TGTGCCAGCGGTAGAGTTTTGAACACTGAAGCTTTCTTT. Its protein product is CASGRVLNTEAFF.

The rearrangement links TRBV5-1 to TRBJ2-3; 12 bases are shared with TRBD1. The trim removed 3 bases at V and 3 bases at J, leaving 5 bases unmatched. The CDR3 is 16 amino acids. The germline V gene encodes CDR1 SGHRS and CDR2 YFSETQ. The CDR3 loop reads CASSSPGQGATDTQYF. The CDR3 DNA reads as TGCGCCAGCAGCTCTCCGGGACAGGGGGCAACAGATACGCAGTATTTT.